The rows below give T cell receptor beta chains drawn from one sample of a study of blood T cell repertoires in COVID-19. Clones were sequenced by immunoSEQ multiplex PCR, and TCRdb holds only the in-frame ones, with some missing. This table has a few hundred thousand clones, roughly 90% appearing once. Source material: PBMCs or T cells enriched from blood (not recorded which). Receptors originate from a woman aged 18-29 years who had recovered from COVID-19. Both conserved end residues are part of each CDR3. The order of the fields is J gene, clone size, D gene, V gene, CDR3 DNA, CDR3 protein. A D gene is named only where the DNA matches it firmly. Only part of the rows carry a size: once, few, many, or a class if the clone is expanded.

j_gene: TRBJ1-5; abundance: once; d_gene: .; v_gene: TRBV5-4; CDR3nt: TGTGCCAGCAGCTTGGTCGAAACGAGTAGCAATCAGCCCCAGCATTTT; CDR3aa: CASSLVETSSNQPQHF
j_gene: TRBJ2-5; abundance: .; d_gene: TRBD1; v_gene: TRBV5-8; CDR3nt: TGTGCCAGCAGCTTGCCTTCCTGGGACAGCCGTCAAGAGACCCAGTACTTC; CDR3aa: CASSLPSWDSRQETQYF
j_gene: TRBJ2-5; abundance: .; d_gene: .; v_gene: TRBV7-2; CDR3nt: TGTGCCAGCAGCTCACCGACTCTGGAGACCCAGTACTTC; CDR3aa: CASSSPTLETQYF
j_gene: TRBJ1-3; abundance: .; d_gene: TRBD1; v_gene: TRBV5-4; CDR3nt: TGTGCCAGCAGCTTAAACAGGGGTTTGGGAAACACCATATATTTT; CDR3aa: CASSLNRGLGNTIYF
j_gene: TRBJ2-1; abundance: .; d_gene: .; v_gene: TRBV2; CDR3nt: TGTGCCAGCAGCGCCACGATGGGGGGCAATGAGCAGTTCTTC; CDR3aa: CASSATMGGNEQFF
j_gene: TRBJ1-1; abundance: once; d_gene: TRBD1; v_gene: TRBV11-2; CDR3nt: TGTGCCAGCGTACGGGGGACAGGGTCTACTGAAGCTTTCTTT; CDR3aa: CASVRGTGSTEAFF
j_gene: TRBJ2-2; abundance: .; d_gene: .; v_gene: TRBV28; CDR3nt: TGTGCCAGCAGTTTGATCCCGGCGGGCTTACTGAACACCGGGGAGCTGTTTTTT; CDR3aa: CASSLIPAGLLNTGELFF
j_gene: TRBJ1-2; abundance: .; d_gene: TRBD1; v_gene: TRBV6-5; CDR3nt: TGTGCCAGCAGTTTCCAGACAGGGGGCGAAGGCTACACCTTC; CDR3aa: CASSFQTGGEGYTF
j_gene: TRBJ1-1; abundance: .; d_gene: TRBD1; v_gene: TRBV11-2; CDR3nt: TGTGCCAGCAGCCCGGGGACAGGAAGGACTGAAGCTTTCTTT; CDR3aa: CASSPGTGRTEAFF
j_gene: TRBJ1-3; abundance: .; d_gene: .; v_gene: TRBV5-4; CDR3nt: TGTGCCAGCAGCTTAGCGGGGAACCCCTCTGGAAACACCATATATTTT; CDR3aa: CASSLAGNPSGNTIYF
j_gene: TRBJ1-1; abundance: few; d_gene: .; v_gene: TRBV6-2/TRBV6-3; CDR3nt: TGTGCCAGCAGTTACCCTGGGAGCGCTGAAGCTTTCTTT; CDR3aa: CASSYPGSAEAFF
j_gene: TRBJ1-6; abundance: .; d_gene: .; v_gene: TRBV11-2; CDR3nt: TGTGCCAGCAGCTTAGATCAGGTCAGGGGAAATTCACCCCTCCACTTT; CDR3aa: CASSLDQVRGNSPLHF
j_gene: TRBJ1-1; abundance: .; d_gene: .; v_gene: TRBV19; CDR3nt: TGTGCCAGTAGCCGGGGAAGAGAGAACACTGAAGCTTTCTTT; CDR3aa: CASSRGRENTEAFF
j_gene: TRBJ1-1; abundance: .; d_gene: TRBD1; v_gene: TRBV11-3; CDR3nt: TGTGCCAGCAGCGGATGGGACAGGCCTCCGATTGGAGCTTTCTTT; CDR3aa: CASSGWDRPPIGAFF
j_gene: TRBJ2-3; abundance: .; d_gene: .; v_gene: TRBV19; CDR3nt: TGTGCCAGTAGTAGGACAGTAAGCACAGATACGCAGTATTTT; CDR3aa: CASSRTVSTDTQYF
j_gene: TRBJ1-1; abundance: .; d_gene: .; v_gene: TRBV6-5; CDR3nt: TGTGCCAGCAGTTACACGGTGAACACTGAAGCTTTCTTT; CDR3aa: CASSYTVNTEAFF
j_gene: TRBJ2-3; abundance: .; d_gene: .; v_gene: TRBV7-8; CDR3nt: TGTGCCAGCAGCCCCCCGGGGAAGCAGTATTTT; CDR3aa: CASSPPGKQYF
j_gene: TRBJ2-2; abundance: few; d_gene: .; v_gene: TRBV19; CDR3nt: TGTGCCAGTAGTATAGGGGGGCACACCGGGGAGCTGTTTTTT; CDR3aa: CASSIGGHTGELFF
j_gene: TRBJ1-5; abundance: .; d_gene: .; v_gene: TRBV19; CDR3nt: TGTGCCAGTAGTATAGCCAGGGTAAGAAATCAGCCCCAGCATTTT; CDR3aa: CASSIARVRNQPQHF
j_gene: TRBJ1-1; abundance: once; d_gene: .; v_gene: TRBV11-3; CDR3nt: TGTGCCAGCAGCCTCCAGGGTGGGATCACTGAAGCTTTCTTT; CDR3aa: CASSLQGGITEAFF
j_gene: TRBJ1-2; abundance: .; d_gene: TRBD1; v_gene: TRBV5-6; CDR3nt: TGTGCCAGCAGCTTGGCGTCTGGGGGACAGGGGGCGCGTGGCTACACCTTC; CDR3aa: CASSLASGGQGARGYTF
j_gene: TRBJ2-1; abundance: .; d_gene: .; v_gene: TRBV18; CDR3nt: TGTGCCAGCTCACCGTACCTTTACGGGGTTGACAATGAGCAGTTCTTC; CDR3aa: CASSPYLYGVDNEQFF
j_gene: TRBJ2-7; abundance: .; d_gene: TRBD1; v_gene: TRBV2; CDR3nt: TGTGCCAGCAGGAAGATGACAGGGGGATCCTACGAGCAGTACTTC; CDR3aa: CASRKMTGGSYEQYF
j_gene: TRBJ2-2; abundance: .; d_gene: TRBD2; v_gene: TRBV6-4; CDR3nt: TGTGCCAGCAGTCTACTAGCGGCGAACACCGGGGAGCTGTTTTTT; CDR3aa: CASSLLAANTGELFF
j_gene: TRBJ1-4; abundance: .; d_gene: TRBD1; v_gene: TRBV4-1; CDR3nt: TGCGCCAGCAGCCCCGGGACAGAAACTAATGAAAAACTGTTTTTT; CDR3aa: CASSPGTETNEKLFF
j_gene: TRBJ1-1; abundance: .; d_gene: .; v_gene: TRBV19; CDR3nt: TGTGCCAGTAGTATCAACTTGGGCAGCAAGAAGGACACTGAAGCTTTCTTT; CDR3aa: CASSINLGSKKDTEAFF
j_gene: TRBJ1-2; abundance: .; d_gene: TRBD1; v_gene: TRBV27; CDR3nt: TGTGCCAGCAGTTTTGGAGGGGGCGGTGGCTACACCTTC; CDR3aa: CASSFGGGGGYTF
j_gene: TRBJ2-1; abundance: .; d_gene: .; v_gene: TRBV7-2; CDR3nt: TGTGCCAGCAGGCTAGCTCGGGAGTGGGGCTACAATGAGCAGTTCTTC; CDR3aa: CASRLAREWGYNEQFF
j_gene: TRBJ2-3; abundance: once; d_gene: TRBD2; v_gene: TRBV5-1; CDR3nt: TGCGCCAGCGGACCCCTAGCGGGGGGTTCAGATACGCAGTATTTT; CDR3aa: CASGPLAGGSDTQYF
j_gene: TRBJ2-3; abundance: .; d_gene: .; v_gene: TRBV7-3; CDR3nt: TGTGCCAGCAGCTTGATAGTTTCCTCCCATACGCAGTATTTT; CDR3aa: CASSLIVSSHTQYF
j_gene: TRBJ2-1; abundance: .; d_gene: .; v_gene: TRBV7-2; CDR3nt: TGTGCCAGCAGCGGCGGGACTGGGGCCTACAATGAGCAGTTCTTC; CDR3aa: CASSGGTGAYNEQFF
j_gene: TRBJ1-2; abundance: .; d_gene: TRBD1; v_gene: TRBV14; CDR3nt: TGTGCCAGCAGCCAGACCAGGGGGTTTGGCTATGGCTACACCTTC; CDR3aa: CASSQTRGFGYGYTF
j_gene: TRBJ1-5; abundance: few; d_gene: .; v_gene: TRBV2; CDR3nt: TGTGCCAGCAGTGAACTCAGGGTGGGCAATCAGCCCCAGCATTTT; CDR3aa: CASSELRVGNQPQHF
j_gene: TRBJ1-2; abundance: .; d_gene: TRBD1; v_gene: TRBV5-1; CDR3nt: TGCGCCAGCAGCTCGACCGACAGGGCCGACTCCTATTTC; CDR3aa: CASSSTDRADSYF
j_gene: TRBJ1-4; abundance: .; d_gene: .; v_gene: TRBV2; CDR3nt: TGTGCCAGCAGACACAGGGTCTTAATTGGGAAACTGTTTTTT; CDR3aa: CASRHRVLIGKLFF
j_gene: TRBJ1-1; abundance: once; d_gene: .; v_gene: TRBV19; CDR3nt: TGTGCCAGTAGTCTAATGTGGCGGAGCACTGAAGCTTTCTTT; CDR3aa: CASSLMWRSTEAFF
j_gene: TRBJ2-7; abundance: .; d_gene: TRBD2; v_gene: TRBV6-6; CDR3nt: TGTGCCAGCAGTCGGCCGGGACTAGCGGGAGGGTCTATGGGGGAGCAGTACTTC; CDR3aa: CASSRPGLAGGSMGEQYF
j_gene: TRBJ1-2; abundance: .; d_gene: .; v_gene: TRBV4-3; CDR3nt: TGCGCCAGCAGCCATGTAGATCCAGGGTGGCGGGGCTACACCTTC; CDR3aa: CASSHVDPGWRGYTF
j_gene: TRBJ2-3; abundance: once; d_gene: .; v_gene: TRBV7-9; CDR3nt: TGTGCCAGCAGCCCCGGCGGGGCTTACGATACGCAGTATTTT; CDR3aa: CASSPGGAYDTQYF
j_gene: TRBJ1-5; abundance: .; d_gene: TRBD1; v_gene: TRBV28; CDR3nt: TGTGCCAGCAGTCATCCGGGACAGGGGTTGTTTGACGATCAGCCCCAGCATTTT; CDR3aa: CASSHPGQGLFDDQPQHF
j_gene: TRBJ2-5; abundance: .; d_gene: .; v_gene: TRBV3-1/TRBV3-2; CDR3nt: TGTGCCAGCAGCCTCCGGCGGAGCCTCCAGTACTTC; CDR3aa: CASSLRRSLQYF
j_gene: TRBJ1-2; abundance: .; d_gene: .; v_gene: TRBV3-1/TRBV3-2; CDR3nt: TGTGCCAGCAGCCCAAGACAGCATAACTATGGCTACACCTTC; CDR3aa: CASSPRQHNYGYTF
j_gene: TRBJ1-4; abundance: once; d_gene: TRBD1; v_gene: TRBV27; CDR3nt: TGTGCCAGCAGTCGCTCAGGGGGTGGGAGTGAAAAACTGTTTTTT; CDR3aa: CASSRSGGGSEKLFF
j_gene: TRBJ2-1; abundance: .; d_gene: .; v_gene: TRBV10-3; CDR3nt: TGTGCCATCAACGCAGGGCAGTCCTACAATGAGCAGTTCTTC; CDR3aa: CAINAGQSYNEQFF
j_gene: TRBJ2-1; abundance: .; d_gene: TRBD2; v_gene: TRBV29-1; CDR3nt: TGCAGCGTTGTAACGGGGGGGCCAGGCAATGAGCAGTTCTTC; CDR3aa: CSVVTGGPGNEQFF
j_gene: TRBJ2-3; abundance: .; d_gene: .; v_gene: TRBV30; CDR3nt: TGTGCCTGGAGTCTCAGGTTCCTTGGCACAGATACGCAGTATTTT; CDR3aa: CAWSLRFLGTDTQYF
j_gene: TRBJ2-4; abundance: .; d_gene: .; v_gene: TRBV7-2; CDR3nt: TGTGCCAGCAGCCCCCGCGCACAGATATTAGCCAAAAACATTCAGTACTTC; CDR3aa: CASSPRAQILAKNIQYF
j_gene: TRBJ2-3; abundance: .; d_gene: .; v_gene: TRBV28; CDR3nt: TGTGCCAGCAGTAATCCCGGACAGACTAGCACAGATACGCAGTATTTT; CDR3aa: CASSNPGQTSTDTQYF
j_gene: TRBJ1-6; abundance: .; d_gene: .; v_gene: TRBV5-1; CDR3nt: TGCGCCAGCAGCTTGGTCCCCCCAGGGCTGAATTCACCCCTCCACTTT; CDR3aa: CASSLVPPGLNSPLHF
j_gene: TRBJ1-4; abundance: .; d_gene: TRBD1; v_gene: TRBV7-8; CDR3nt: TGTGCCAGCAGCCTTGCCGACAGGGATCGTGAAAAACTGTTTTTT; CDR3aa: CASSLADRDREKLFF
j_gene: TRBJ1-2; abundance: .; d_gene: TRBD1; v_gene: TRBV19; CDR3nt: TGTGCCAGTTGGACAGGGGGCTATGGCTACACCTTC; CDR3aa: CASWTGGYGYTF